The entry below describes one T cell receptor beta chain. The trim removed 4 bases at V and 1 base at J, leaving 0 bases unmatched. Germline V gene sequence: CDR1 MNHEY, CDR2 SVGAGI. This CDR3 has 15 residues. This specimen comes from a study of blood T cell repertoires in COVID-19. The overall study: Some COVID-19 samples were acute and others convalescent; all came from the United States, Italy and Spain. Sample material is recorded as cDNA or gDNA derived from T cells, B-cell-depleted T cells, or PBMCs.

Some clones are missing from TCRdb's copy, which holds only in-frame ones; the method was immunoSEQ multiplex PCR. In the table there are some 300,000 clones, 90% of which are singletons. Residents of about two dozen US areas, aged 18 to 89 years, made up the participants. The chain has TRBV6-5 and TRBJ2-1; the match to TRBD2 covers 11 bases. Material: PBMCs or T cells enriched from blood (not recorded which). The receptor was isolated from a woman between 18 and 30 years old with acute COVID-19. The CDR3 here is CASSSSGRSYNEQFF. The DNA for the CDR3 is TGTGCCAGCAGTTCTAGCGGGAGGTCCTACAATGAGCAGTTCTTC.